The next 24 T cell receptor beta chains were all read from a single sample in a study of Ad26.COV2.S vaccination and SARS-CoV-2 variants. As for treatment: around 19 received Ad26.COV2.S at low or high dose, single or two shots; roughly five received placebo; per-sample allocation not given. Material that was analyzed had been drawn on day 63 after the first vaccine or placebo injection. The protocol was immunoSEQ multiplex PCR, while the TCRdb copy is restricted to in-frame clones and leaves out a portion. The sample lists roughly 500,000 clones; 87% were seen once. The material was peripheral blood, obtained in a trial of Ad26.COV2.S vaccine versus placebo. These receptors came from a person between 18 and 65 years old who received the Ad26.COV2.S COVID-19 vaccine or a placebo.

The V gene is TRBV7-2, the J gene TRBJ2-2; D unclear. CDR1 is SGHTA, CDR2 FQGNSA, per germline. CDR3 length: 14 amino acids. V lost 5 bases and J lost 1, with 8 bases in between. CDR3 residues: CASSPSQNTGELFF. The CDR3 bases are TGTGCCAGCAGCCCCTCCCAGAACACCGGGGAGCTGTTTTTT.

This clone was seen a handful of times. The genes are TRBV28 and TRBJ1-5, with D perhaps TRBD1 (6 bases). Germline lookup yields CDR1 MDHEN and CDR2 SYDVKM. This CDR3 comprises 13 residues. V lost 4 bases and J 9 bases, leaving 13 bases between the germline ends. CDR3 nucleotide sequence: TGTGCCAGCAGTTCCGGGGGCGGTGGGCCCCAGCATTTT. It translates to CASSSGGGGPQHF.

The J gene is TRBJ2-3, the V gene TRBV28; either TRBD1 or TRBD2 may fit D (6 bases each). CDR3 size: 15 residues. Trimming stripped 3 bases from V and 5 bases from J, with 15 bases between. CDR1 is MDHEN, CDR2 SYDVKM, per germline. Here the CDR3 DNA reads TGTGCCAGCAGTTTGAGGGGGGCCAGTATAGATACGCAGTATTTT. Its protein product is CASSLRGASIDTQYF.

The V gene is TRBV7-9, the J gene TRBJ1-4; D ambiguous. Trimming took 1 base from V and 5 from J, leaving 11 bases between them. The germline V gene has CDR1 SEHNR and CDR2 FQNEAQ (reference sequence). The CDR3 loop spans 15 amino acids. This chain's CDR3 is CASSLVRQLNEKLFF. The CDR3 coding sequence is TGTGCCAGCAGCTTAGTTCGGCAGTTAAATGAAAAACTGTTTTTT.

This clone has just a few counts. This chain links TRBV19 with TRBJ1-2, with D possibly TRBD1 on 5 matching bases. The CDR3 totals 15 residues. Looked up from germline, CDR1 is LNHDA and CDR2 is SQIVND (reference sequence). Trimming took 7 bases from V and 6 from J, leaving 21 bases between them. CDR3 protein: CASNRAWGGVDGYTF. The CDR3, as DNA: TGTGCCAGTAACCGAGCGTGGGGCGGGGTGGATGGCTACACCTTC.

V and J are TRBV5-1 and TRBJ2-1, with no clear D. Germline CDR1 is SGHRS and CDR2 is YFSETQ. Trimming took off 0 bases at V and 10 bases at J, with 17 bases between the two ends. CDR3 length equals 15 residues. CDR3 DNA sequence: TGCGCCAGCAGCTTGGTGGGTTTTGGGTCTGCGGAGCAGTTCTTC. Translated: CASSLVGFGSAEQFF.

Here the CDR3 DNA reads TGTGCCAGCAGTTTATCACCCGGAAACACCATATATTTT. Translation gives CASSLSPGNTIYF. The J gene is TRBJ1-3, the V gene TRBV28; D unresolved. This CDR3 has 13 amino acids. Germline CDR1 MDHEN, CDR2 SYDVKM. V dropped 1 base and J dropped 4 bases, with 5 bases sitting between them.

This clone was detected a few times. The rearrangement joins TRBV7-2 to TRBJ1-1; D unclear. Germline CDR1 reads SGHTA; CDR2 reads FQGNSA. CDR3 length: 15 amino acids. Between the trimmed V and J ends, which lost 0 bases and 1 base, there was a span of 9 bases. The CDR3 DNA follows: TGTGCCAGCAGCTTAGCGGGCAGTTGGAACACTGAAGCTTTCTTT. This codes for CASSLAGSWNTEAFF.

V and J are TRBV5-1 and TRBJ1-3; the match to TRBD1 covers 8 bases. Germline V gene lookup returns CDR1 SGHRS and CDR2 YFSETQ. This CDR3 region has 14 residues. V lost 4 bases to trimming and J lost 6 bases; unmatched junction nucleotides: 6. CDR3 DNA: TGCGCCAGCAGCCACGGACAGGGTTCAAACACCATATATTTT. Translating gives CASSHGQGSNTIYF.

The chain uses TRBV4-3 and TRBJ1-3, with unresolved D. V was cut by 0 bases and J by 5 bases, with 11 bases left in between. This CDR3 contains 15 residues. Looked up from germline, CDR1 is LGHNA and CDR2 is YSLEER. The CDR3 protein is CASSQDLRNRNTIYF. In DNA, the CDR3 is TGCGCCAGCAGCCAAGATTTACGGAACCGAAACACCATATATTTT.

V usage is TRBV15 and J usage is TRBJ1-1; TRBD1 might be the D (5 bases). Germline V gene data show CDR1 as LNHNV and CDR2 as YYDKDF (reference sequence). The CDR3 totals 15 residues. V was trimmed by 5 bases and J by 4 bases, leaving 17 bases between them. CDR3 in amino acids: CATSYQTVRATEAFF. As DNA, the CDR3 is TGTGCCACCAGCTACCAGACAGTTAGGGCCACTGAAGCTTTCTTT.

This clone occurred once. The chain recombines TRBV14 with TRBJ1-2; no clear D. There are 16 residues in the CDR3. From germline, CDR1 is SGHDN and CDR2 FVKESK. Trimming took off 0 bases at V and 0 bases at J, with 11 bases between the two ends. The CDR3 nucleotides are TGTGCCAGCAGCCAAGATCAAGGAGTCGCTAACTATGGCTACACCTTC. It is translated as CASSQDQGVANYGYTF. Drawing the rest from reference TRBV14 and TRBJ1-2, the complete variable domain is EAGVTQFPSHSVIEKGQTVTLRCDPISGHDNLYWYRRVMGKEIKFLLHFVKESKQDESGMPNNRFLAERTGGTYSTLKVQPAELEDSGVYFCASSQDQGVANYGYTFGSGTRLTVV.

The chain joins TRBV30 to TRBJ1-1; TRBD1 agrees at 7 bases. V shed 5 bases and J 7 bases; nucleotides not matched to a gene: 16. CDR3 length: 15 amino acids. Per the germline V gene, CDR1 is GTSNPN and CDR2 is SVGIG (reference sequence). This CDR3 is CAWSQGQGPGGEAFF. The CDR3 nucleotides read TGTGCCTGGTCGCAAGGGCAGGGGCCAGGGGGTGAAGCTTTCTTT.

V and J are TRBV28 and TRBJ2-7; D uncertain. Between the trimmed V and J ends, which lost 5 bases and 10 bases, there was a span of 18 bases. CDR3 length: 13 amino acids. The germline CDR1 and CDR2 sequences are MDHEN and SYDVKM. This CDR3 reads CASSNTATGPQYF. CDR3 sequence (DNA): TGTGCCAGCAGTAACACGGCTACGGGCCCACAGTACTTC.

The V and J genes are TRBV10-3 and TRBJ1-2; TRBD1 matches at 9 bases. The J segment lost 8 bases and the V segment lost 5 bases, leaving 9 bases of the junction unmatched. CDR1 and CDR2 from the germline V gene are ENHRY and SYGVKD. CDR3 size: 14 residues. The CDR3 coding sequence is TGTGCCATCAGTTTAGAACAGGGGGCAGGAGGCTACACCTTC. Translation: CAISLEQGAGGYTF.

V is TRBV19 and J is TRBJ1-5; tentative D call: TRBD1 (6 bases). The CDR3 loop spans 11 amino acids. The germline V and J ends were trimmed by 6 bases and 15 bases, with 15 bases remaining between them. CDR1 LNHDA and CDR2 SQIVND come from the germline V gene (reference sequence). The CDR3 coding sequence is TGTGCCAGTAGCACGACAGGCCCTTTGCATTTT. Its translation is CASSTTGPLHF.

The genes are TRBV7-3 and TRBJ1-1; D is ambiguous. CDR1 and CDR2 (germline): SGHTA, FQGTGA. V was cut by 1 base and J by 0 bases, with 15 bases left in between. The CDR3 sequence is 17 residues long. In DNA, the CDR3 is TGTGCCAGCAGCTTAATAATGTTCTCCGGGATGAACACTGAAGCTTTCTTT. It translates to CASSLIMFSGMNTEAFF.

The CDR3 spells CASSVGDGTWQFF. CDR3 in DNA: TGTGCCAGCAGCGTAGGCGACGGGACATGGCAGTTCTTC. The chain combines TRBV9 with TRBJ2-1; TRBD1 might be the D (6 bases). Trimming shortened V by 0 bases and J by 12 bases, and 13 bases separated the two germline ends. The CDR3 extends over 13 amino acids. Germline V gene sequence: CDR1 SGDLS, CDR2 YYNGEE. The full variable domain, with the rest looked up from reference TRBV9 and TRBJ2-1, is DSGVTQTPKHLITATGQRVTLRCSPRSGDLSVYWYQQSLDQGLQFLIQYYNGEERAKGNILERFSAQQFPDLHSELNLSSLELGDSALYFCASSVGDGTWQFFGPGTRLTVL.

The chain carries TRBV7-9 and TRBJ1-4, with D possibly TRBD1 on 6 matching bases. There are 17 residues in the CDR3. V gave up 5 bases and J gave up 1 base, with 17 bases separating them. Germline V gives CDR1 SEHNR, CDR2 FQNEAQ (reference sequence). CDR3 loop: CASSLSGEGRTNEKLFF. The CDR3 DNA is TGTGCCAGCAGCCTCTCAGGGGAAGGGCGAACTAATGAAAAACTGTTTTTT. Filled out from reference TRBV7-9 and TRBJ1-4, the complete variable domain reads DTGVSQNPRHKITKRGQNVTFRCDPISEHNRLYWYRQTLGQGPEFLTYFQNEAQLEKSRLLSDRFSAERPKGSFSTLEIQRTEQGDSAMYLCASSLSGEGRTNEKLFFGSGTQLSVL.

This chain connects TRBV7-2 to TRBJ1-5, with a possible D match to TRBD1 (5 bases). The germline CDR1 and CDR2 sequences are SGHTA and FQGNSA. V lost 2 bases to trimming and J lost 15 bases, with 14 bases between them. The CDR3 has 12 residues. This CDR3 is CASSLSGGPMHF. The DNA of the CDR3 is TGTGCCAGCAGCTTATCGGGGGGTCCCATGCATTTT.

This clone was detected a few times. The rearrangement uses TRBV4-2 and TRBJ2-1, with 9 nucleotides matching TRBD2. Trimming at V came to 4 bases and at J to 6 bases, leaving 10 bases not matched to a gene. The CDR3 extends over 16 amino acids. CDR1 is LGHNA and CDR2 is YNFKEQ in the germline V gene. The CDR3 region is CASSPPGLASLNEQFF. In DNA, the CDR3 is TGTGCCAGCAGCCCACCGGGACTAGCAAGTCTCAATGAGCAGTTCTTC.

The chain employs TRBV14 and TRBJ2-5, with no clear D. V gave up 2 bases and J gave up 7 bases, with 11 bases separating them. CDR3 size: 13 residues. Germline V CDR1 and CDR2: SGHDN, FVKESK. In nucleotides, the CDR3 is TGTGCCAGCAGCCAAAGTGAGAAGGGGACCCAGTACTTC. It translates to CASSQSEKGTQYF.

The V call is TRBV19, the J call TRBJ1-4; D is unresolved. The CDR3 is made up of 15 amino acids. The ends were cut back, 6 bases at V and 0 bases at J, with 11 bases in the middle. Germline values: CDR1 LNHDA, CDR2 SQIVND (reference sequence). CDR3 bases: TGTGCCAGTAGGATAAGGACGGCAACTAATGAAAAACTGTTTTTT. It yields the protein CASRIRTATNEKLFF.

This rearrangement joins TRBV6-5 to TRBJ1-1; D is unclear. Trimming left V 2 bases short and J 0 bases short, with 7 bases between. The CDR3 loop spans 14 amino acids. CDR1 is MNHEY, CDR2 SVGAGI, per germline. The CDR3 region has the DNA TGTGCCAGCAGTTACAGGGCACTGAACACTGAAGCTTTCTTT. Translation gives CASSYRALNTEAFF.